The T cell receptor (beta chain) under discussion was sequenced for a study of T cell responses to AZD1222 COVID-19 vaccine. Study-wide context: Pooled in the analysis were second doses at about 4 or about 12 weeks. Whole-study findings and limits: Most donors were white British and more were female, and clonal diversity was possibly underestimated. It was only after the peak T cell response that any repertoires were sampled. Increased Spike-specific TCR breadth and depth were observed after two AZD1222 doses.

Produced via immunoSEQ multiplex PCR; TCRdb's table is partial and in-frame only. The sample records about 110,000 clones, under 95% being singletons. A note on this clone: Antigen specificity is unknown.

Trimming cost V 5 bases and J 2 bases, with 12 bases left between them. Germline-derived CDR1 and CDR2 are SGHTA and FQGNSA. The CDR3 covers 14 residues. The chain joins TRBV7-2 to TRBJ1-2; maybe TRBD1 (6 bases). This receptor was identified in an adult in good health. This specimen consisted of peripheral blood, obtained on day 0 of AZD1222 vaccination. CDR3 residues: CASSHDTGNYGYTF. In DNA form, the CDR3 reads TGTGCCAGCAGCCATGATACAGGGAACTATGGCTACACCTTC.